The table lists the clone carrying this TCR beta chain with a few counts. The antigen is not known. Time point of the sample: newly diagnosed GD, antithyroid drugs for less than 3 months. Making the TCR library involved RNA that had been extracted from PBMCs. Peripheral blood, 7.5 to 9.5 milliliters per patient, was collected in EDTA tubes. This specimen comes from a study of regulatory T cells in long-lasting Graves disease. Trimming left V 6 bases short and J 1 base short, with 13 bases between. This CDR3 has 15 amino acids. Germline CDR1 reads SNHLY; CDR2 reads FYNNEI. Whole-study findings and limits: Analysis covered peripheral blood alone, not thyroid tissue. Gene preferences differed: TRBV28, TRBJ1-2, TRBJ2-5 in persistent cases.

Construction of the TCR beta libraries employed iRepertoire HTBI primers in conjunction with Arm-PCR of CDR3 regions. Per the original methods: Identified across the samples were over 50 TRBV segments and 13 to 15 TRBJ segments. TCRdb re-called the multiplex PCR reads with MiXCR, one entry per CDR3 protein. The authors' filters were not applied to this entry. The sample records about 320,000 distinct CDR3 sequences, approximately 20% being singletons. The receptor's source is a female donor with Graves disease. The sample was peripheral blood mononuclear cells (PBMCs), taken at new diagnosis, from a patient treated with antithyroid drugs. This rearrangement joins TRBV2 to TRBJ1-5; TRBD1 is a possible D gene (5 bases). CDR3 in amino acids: CASSPQGFSNQPQHF. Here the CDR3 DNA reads TGTGCCAGCAGCCCTCAGGGTTTCAGCAATCAGCCCCAGCATTTT.